The T cell receptor (beta chain) described here comes from a study of blood T cell repertoires in COVID-19. Study-wide context: In each case, the material was cDNA or gDNA derived from T cells, B-cell-depleted T cells, or PBMCs.

Produced via immunoSEQ multiplex PCR; TCRdb's table is partial and in-frame only. Among 55,000 to 75,000 clones listed, around 91% were seen once. Germline loops: CDR1 KGHSH, CDR2 LQKENI. The V segment lost 3 bases and the J segment 2 bases; nucleotides outside the gene matches: 6. The CDR3 has 15 residues. The clonotype comes from a human donor in a cohort sampled during active COVID-19. The chain carries TRBV18 and TRBJ1-1, with 7 bases aligning to TRBD1. Material for sequencing was peripheral blood. In DNA, the CDR3 is TGTGCCAGCTCACCCTTGGGACAGTCTAACACTGAAGCTTTCTTT. Translating it yields CASSPLGQSNTEAFF.